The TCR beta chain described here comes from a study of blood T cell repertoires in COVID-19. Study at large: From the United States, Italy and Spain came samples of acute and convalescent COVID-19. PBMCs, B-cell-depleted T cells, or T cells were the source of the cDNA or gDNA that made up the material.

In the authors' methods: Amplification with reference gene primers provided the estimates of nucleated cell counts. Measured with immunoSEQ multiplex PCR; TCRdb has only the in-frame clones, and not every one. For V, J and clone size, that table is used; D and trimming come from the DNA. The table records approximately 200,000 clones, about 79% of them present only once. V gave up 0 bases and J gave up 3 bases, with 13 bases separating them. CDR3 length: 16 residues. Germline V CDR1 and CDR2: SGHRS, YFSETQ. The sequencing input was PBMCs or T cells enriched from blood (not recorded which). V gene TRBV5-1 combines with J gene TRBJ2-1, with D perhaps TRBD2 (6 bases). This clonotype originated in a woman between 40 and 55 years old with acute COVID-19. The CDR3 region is CASSLVGGANYNEQFF. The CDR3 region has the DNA TGCGCCAGCAGCTTGGTCGGAGGGGCAAACTACAATGAGCAGTTCTTC. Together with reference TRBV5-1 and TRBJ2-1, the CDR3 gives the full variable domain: KAGVTQTPRYLIKTRGQQVTLSCSPISGHRSVSWYQQTPGQGLQFLFEYFSETQRNKGNFPGRFSGRQFSNSRSEMNVSTLELGDSALYLCASSLVGGANYNEQFFGPGTRLTVL.